This is a list of T cell receptor beta chains from one sample in a study of shared clonotypes between healthy human individuals. The protocol was immunoSEQ multiplex PCR, while the TCRdb copy is restricted to in-frame clones and leaves out a portion. The sample holds 1 million to 1.2 million clones, 60% to 85% seen once. The source material was memory CD4+ T cells from PBMCs. Receptor source: a man in his late teens or twenties in good health. Some clones in this sample may be carry-over from other donors' samples. CDR3s include the opening cysteine and the closing phenylalanine or tryptophan. A D gene is named only where the DNA matches it firmly. Size is omitted from some rows. Given values are once, few, many or a class for expanded clones.

D gene: NA; clone size: once; V gene: TRBV28; J gene: TRBJ2-5; CDR3 protein: CASSFTATETQYF; CDR3 DNA: TGTGCCAGCAGTTTTACAGCGACTGAGACCCAGTACTTC
D gene: NA; clone size: NA; V gene: TRBV15; J gene: TRBJ1-2; CDR3 protein: CATSTVWDNYGYTF; CDR3 DNA: TGTGCCACCAGCACGGTGTGGGACAACTATGGCTACACCTTC
D gene: NA; clone size: NA; V gene: TRBV28; J gene: TRBJ1-2; CDR3 protein: CASSVRRGESGYTF; CDR3 DNA: TGTGCCAGCAGTGTCCGGAGAGGGGAATCCGGCTACACCTTC
D gene: NA; clone size: many; V gene: TRBV9; J gene: TRBJ1-1; CDR3 protein: CASSVGGLGNTEAFF; CDR3 DNA: TGTGCCAGCAGCGTTGGGGGGCTAGGGAACACTGAAGCTTTCTTT
D gene: TRBD2; clone size: NA; V gene: TRBV7-9; J gene: TRBJ2-3; CDR3 protein: CASSLRRLAGRANTDTQYF; CDR3 DNA: TGTGCCAGCAGCCTCCGGAGACTAGCGGGTCGGGCCAACACAGATACGCAGTATTTT
D gene: TRBD1; clone size: NA; V gene: TRBV19; J gene: TRBJ1-1; CDR3 protein: CASSIQGDRGPAFF; CDR3 DNA: TGTGCCAGTAGTATACAAGGGGACAGGGGGCCGGCTTTCTTT
D gene: TRBD2; clone size: NA; V gene: TRBV30; J gene: TRBJ2-1; CDR3 protein: CAWINPTSGRYNEQFF; CDR3 DNA: TGTGCCTGGATTAATCCGACTAGCGGGCGTTACAATGAGCAGTTCTTC
D gene: TRBD2; clone size: NA; V gene: TRBV7-2; J gene: TRBJ2-5; CDR3 protein: CASSLDGPGLAGYQETQYF; CDR3 DNA: TGTGCCAGCAGCTTAGATGGCCCCGGGCTAGCGGGATACCAAGAGACCCAGTACTTC
D gene: NA; clone size: NA; V gene: TRBV5-4; J gene: TRBJ2-5; CDR3 protein: CASSPLAGETQYF; CDR3 DNA: TGTGCCAGCAGTCCACTAGCTGGGGAGACCCAGTACTTC
D gene: NA; clone size: NA; V gene: TRBV18; J gene: TRBJ1-1; CDR3 protein: CASSPNLNTEAFF; CDR3 DNA: TGTGCCAGCTCCCCTAACTTGAACACTGAAGCTTTCTTT
D gene: NA; clone size: NA; V gene: TRBV27; J gene: TRBJ2-5; CDR3 protein: CASSSPPGSRGETQYF; CDR3 DNA: TGTGCCAGCAGTTCGCCTCCGGGATCCCGGGGAGAGACCCAGTACTTC
D gene: TRBD1; clone size: few; V gene: TRBV28; J gene: TRBJ2-3; CDR3 protein: CASHRQGARFSTDTQYF; CDR3 DNA: TGTGCCAGCCACCGACAGGGGGCGAGATTTAGCACAGATACGCAGTATTTT
D gene: NA; clone size: NA; V gene: TRBV5-4; J gene: TRBJ2-7; CDR3 protein: CASSAQVRGENEQYF; CDR3 DNA: TGTGCCAGCAGCGCGCAAGTCAGGGGAGAGAACGAGCAGTACTTC
D gene: TRBD1; clone size: NA; V gene: TRBV7-9; J gene: TRBJ1-2; CDR3 protein: CASSLQGAAYYGYTF; CDR3 DNA: TGTGCCAGCAGTCTCCAGGGGGCGGCTTACTATGGCTACACCTTC
D gene: TRBD1; clone size: few; V gene: TRBV19; J gene: TRBJ1-5; CDR3 protein: CASSPGQGFQPQHF; CDR3 DNA: TGTGCCAGTAGTCCCGGACAGGGATTCCAGCCCCAGCATTTT
D gene: TRBD2; clone size: NA; V gene: TRBV7-3; J gene: TRBJ2-7; CDR3 protein: CASSRSGSNDEQYF; CDR3 DNA: TGTGCCAGCAGCCGAAGCGGGAGTAACGACGAGCAGTACTTC
D gene: TRBD2; clone size: NA; V gene: TRBV7-7; J gene: TRBJ2-1; CDR3 protein: CASSLALAGDNEQFF; CDR3 DNA: TGTGCCAGCAGCTTAGCCCTAGCGGGAGACAATGAGCAGTTCTTC
D gene: NA; clone size: NA; V gene: TRBV7-9; J gene: TRBJ2-3; CDR3 protein: CASSFSTTDTQYF; CDR3 DNA: TGTGCCAGCAGCTTTAGTACCACAGATACGCAGTATTTT
D gene: TRBD1; clone size: NA; V gene: TRBV6-5; J gene: TRBJ2-3; CDR3 protein: CASSYSTGFTDTQYF; CDR3 DNA: TGTGCCAGCAGTTACTCGACAGGGTTCACAGATACGCAGTATTTT
D gene: NA; clone size: few; V gene: TRBV2; J gene: TRBJ1-5; CDR3 protein: CASRATAYSNQPQHF; CDR3 DNA: TGTGCCAGCAGAGCGACAGCGTATAGCAATCAGCCCCAGCATTTT
D gene: NA; clone size: NA; V gene: TRBV7-8; J gene: TRBJ1-5; CDR3 protein: CASSPLAGGNQPQHF; CDR3 DNA: TGTGCCAGCAGCCCCCTTGCGGGGGGCAATCAGCCCCAGCATTTT
D gene: NA; clone size: NA; V gene: TRBV6-1; J gene: TRBJ1-1; CDR3 protein: CASKVDTNTEAFF; CDR3 DNA: TGTGCCAGCAAGGTGGACACGAACACTGAAGCTTTCTTT
D gene: TRBD2; clone size: NA; V gene: TRBV19; J gene: TRBJ2-5; CDR3 protein: CASSIETSEETQYF; CDR3 DNA: TGTGCCAGTAGTATTGAGACTAGCGAAGAGACCCAGTACTTC
D gene: NA; clone size: NA; V gene: TRBV5-4; J gene: TRBJ1-2; CDR3 protein: CASSLASQGKGYTF; CDR3 DNA: TGTGCCAGCAGCTTGGCATCGCAGGGGAAAGGCTACACCTTC
D gene: NA; clone size: few; V gene: TRBV7-9; J gene: TRBJ2-1; CDR3 protein: CASSLLGGDSGEQFF; CDR3 DNA: TGTGCCAGCAGCTTATTGGGCGGGGACAGCGGTGAGCAGTTCTTC
D gene: NA; clone size: NA; V gene: TRBV11-2; J gene: TRBJ2-7; CDR3 protein: CASSLVGHPYEQYF; CDR3 DNA: TGTGCCAGCAGCTTAGTGGGACACCCCTACGAGCAGTACTTC
D gene: TRBD2; clone size: NA; V gene: TRBV4-2; J gene: TRBJ2-7; CDR3 protein: CASSQDRTSGPYEQYF; CDR3 DNA: TGTGCCAGCAGCCAAGATCGAACTAGCGGGCCGTACGAGCAGTACTTC
D gene: NA; clone size: few; V gene: TRBV4-1; J gene: TRBJ1-2; CDR3 protein: CASSQGLNYGYTF; CDR3 DNA: TGCGCCAGCAGCCAAGGACTCAACTATGGCTACACCTTC
D gene: TRBD2; clone size: once; V gene: TRBV5-1; J gene: TRBJ2-1; CDR3 protein: CASSLGGTSTEQFF; CDR3 DNA: TGCGCCAGCAGCTTGGGTGGGACTAGCACTGAGCAGTTCTTC
D gene: TRBD2; clone size: NA; V gene: TRBV7-9; J gene: TRBJ2-7; CDR3 protein: CASSPAGGRGEQYF; CDR3 DNA: TGTGCCAGCAGCCCAGCGGGAGGGCGGGGGGAGCAGTACTTC
D gene: NA; clone size: NA; V gene: TRBV7-6; J gene: TRBJ2-5; CDR3 protein: CASSLAHSGEGTQYF; CDR3 DNA: TGTGCCAGCAGCTTAGCTCATTCGGGGGAAGGGACCCAGTACTTC
D gene: TRBD2; clone size: once; V gene: TRBV6-1; J gene: TRBJ2-3; CDR3 protein: CASSFVAGSTDTQYF; CDR3 DNA: TGTGCCAGCAGCTTCGTAGCGGGTTCCACAGATACGCAGTATTTT
D gene: NA; clone size: once; V gene: TRBV6-1; J gene: TRBJ2-3; CDR3 protein: CASSEATILRAQYF; CDR3 DNA: TGTGCCAGCAGTGAAGCGACCATTCTGCGTGCGCAGTATTTT
D gene: NA; clone size: NA; V gene: TRBV5-1; J gene: TRBJ2-2; CDR3 protein: CASSLEVYTGELFF; CDR3 DNA: TGCGCCAGCAGCTTGGAAGTTTACACCGGGGAGCTGTTTTTT
D gene: TRBD1; clone size: few; V gene: TRBV7-3; J gene: TRBJ1-2; CDR3 protein: CASSRSWDRVNYGYTF; CDR3 DNA: TGTGCCAGCAGCCGAAGTTGGGACAGGGTTAACTATGGCTACACCTTC
D gene: TRBD1; clone size: NA; V gene: TRBV4-2; J gene: TRBJ1-4; CDR3 protein: CASSRGTGASNEKLFF; CDR3 DNA: TGTGCCAGCAGCCGCGGGACAGGCGCTTCTAATGAAAAACTGTTTTTT
D gene: NA; clone size: NA; V gene: TRBV30; J gene: TRBJ1-2; CDR3 protein: CAWSAGVGGYTF; CDR3 DNA: TGTGCCTGGAGTGCAGGTGTAGGTGGCTACACCTTC
D gene: NA; clone size: once; V gene: TRBV7-9; J gene: TRBJ2-1; CDR3 protein: CASSLELAGTPHNEQFF; CDR3 DNA: TGTGCCAGCAGCTTAGAGTTGGCGGGGACGCCTCACAATGAGCAGTTCTTC
D gene: NA; clone size: NA; V gene: TRBV7-2; J gene: TRBJ2-7; CDR3 protein: CASSLSAGTYEQYF; CDR3 DNA: TGTGCCAGCAGCTTATCCGCAGGAACCTACGAGCAGTACTTC
D gene: TRBD1; clone size: NA; V gene: TRBV28; J gene: TRBJ1-5; CDR3 protein: CASSPLDRASNQPQHF; CDR3 DNA: TGTGCCAGCAGCCCGCTGGACAGGGCGAGCAATCAGCCCCAGCATTTT
D gene: TRBD2; clone size: NA; V gene: TRBV27; J gene: TRBJ2-1; CDR3 protein: CASSGPGGRQFF; CDR3 DNA: TGTGCCAGCAGTGGGCCGGGAGGGAGGCAGTTCTTC
D gene: NA; clone size: NA; V gene: TRBV27; J gene: TRBJ2-2; CDR3 protein: CASSFIQGSGGELFF; CDR3 DNA: TGTGCCAGCAGTTTTATCCAGGGGAGCGGCGGGGAGCTGTTTTTT
D gene: NA; clone size: NA; V gene: TRBV28; J gene: TRBJ1-2; CDR3 protein: CASSPRLGALGYGYTF; CDR3 DNA: TGTGCCAGCAGCCCAAGGCTCGGGGCGTTGGGCTATGGCTACACCTTC
D gene: NA; clone size: NA; V gene: TRBV9; J gene: TRBJ2-5; CDR3 protein: CASSPRRNNQETQYF; CDR3 DNA: TGTGCCAGCAGCCCCCGTCGGAACAACCAAGAGACCCAGTACTTC
D gene: NA; clone size: NA; V gene: TRBV6-1; J gene: TRBJ2-7; CDR3 protein: CASSEGFVVQYF; CDR3 DNA: TGTGCCAGCAGTGAAGGGTTTGTGGTGCAGTACTTC